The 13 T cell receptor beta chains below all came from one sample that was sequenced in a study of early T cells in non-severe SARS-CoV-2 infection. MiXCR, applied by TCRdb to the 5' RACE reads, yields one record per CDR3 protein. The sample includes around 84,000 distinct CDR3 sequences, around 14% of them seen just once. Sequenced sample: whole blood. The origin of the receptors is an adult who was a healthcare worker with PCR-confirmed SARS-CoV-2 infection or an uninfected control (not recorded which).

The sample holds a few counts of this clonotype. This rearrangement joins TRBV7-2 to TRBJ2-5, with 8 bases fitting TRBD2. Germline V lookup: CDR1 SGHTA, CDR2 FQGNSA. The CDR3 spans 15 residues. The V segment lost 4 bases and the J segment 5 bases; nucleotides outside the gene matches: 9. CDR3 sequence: CASSWRAGVGETQYF. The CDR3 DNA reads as TGTGCCAGCAGCTGGAGAGCGGGAGTGGGGGAGACCCAGTACTTC.

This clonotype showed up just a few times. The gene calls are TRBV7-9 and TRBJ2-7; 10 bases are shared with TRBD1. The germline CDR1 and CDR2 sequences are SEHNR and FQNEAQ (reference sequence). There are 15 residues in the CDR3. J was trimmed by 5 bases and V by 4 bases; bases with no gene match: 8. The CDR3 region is CASSSGTGVSDEQYF. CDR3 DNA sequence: TGTGCCAGCAGCTCCGGGACAGGGGTTTCGGACGAGCAGTACTTC.

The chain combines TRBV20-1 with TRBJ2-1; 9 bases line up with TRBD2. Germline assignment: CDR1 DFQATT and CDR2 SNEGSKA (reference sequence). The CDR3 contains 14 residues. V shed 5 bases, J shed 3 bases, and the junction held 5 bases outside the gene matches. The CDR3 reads CSASSGTRYNEQFF. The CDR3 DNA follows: TGCAGTGCTTCTAGCGGGACCCGCTACAATGAGCAGTTCTTC.

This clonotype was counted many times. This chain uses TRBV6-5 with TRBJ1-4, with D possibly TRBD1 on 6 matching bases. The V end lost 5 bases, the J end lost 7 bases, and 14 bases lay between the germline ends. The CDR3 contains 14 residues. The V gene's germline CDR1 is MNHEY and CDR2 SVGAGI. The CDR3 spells CASSLWQGREKLFF. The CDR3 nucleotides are TGTGCCAGCAGTCTATGGCAGGGGCGTGAAAAACTGTTTTTT.

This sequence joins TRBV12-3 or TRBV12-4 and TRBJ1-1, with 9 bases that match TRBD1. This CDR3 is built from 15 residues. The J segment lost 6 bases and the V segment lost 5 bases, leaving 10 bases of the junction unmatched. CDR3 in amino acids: CASSPLTGGSPEAFF. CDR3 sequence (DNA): TGTGCCAGCAGTCCGCTGACAGGGGGATCCCCTGAAGCTTTCTTT.

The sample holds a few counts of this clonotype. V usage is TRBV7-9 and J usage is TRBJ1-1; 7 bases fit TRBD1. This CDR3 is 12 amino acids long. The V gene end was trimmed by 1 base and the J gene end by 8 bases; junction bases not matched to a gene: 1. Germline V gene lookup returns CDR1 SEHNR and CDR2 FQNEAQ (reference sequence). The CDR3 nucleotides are TGTGCCAGCAGCTTAGGGACAGGAGAAGCTTTCTTT. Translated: CASSLGTGEAFF. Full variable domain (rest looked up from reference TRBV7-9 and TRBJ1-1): DTGVSQNPRHKITKRGQNVTFRCDPISEHNRLYWYRQTLGQGPEFLTYFQNEAQLEKSRLLSDRFSAERPKGSFSTLEIQRTEQGDSAMYLCASSLGTGEAFFGQGTRLTVV.

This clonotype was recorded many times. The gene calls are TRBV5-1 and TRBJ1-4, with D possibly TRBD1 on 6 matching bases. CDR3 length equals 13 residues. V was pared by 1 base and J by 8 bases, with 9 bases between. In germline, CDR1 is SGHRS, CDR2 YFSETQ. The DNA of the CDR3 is TGCGCCAGCAGCTTGACAGGGATGGAAAAACTGTTTTTT. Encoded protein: CASSLTGMEKLFF.

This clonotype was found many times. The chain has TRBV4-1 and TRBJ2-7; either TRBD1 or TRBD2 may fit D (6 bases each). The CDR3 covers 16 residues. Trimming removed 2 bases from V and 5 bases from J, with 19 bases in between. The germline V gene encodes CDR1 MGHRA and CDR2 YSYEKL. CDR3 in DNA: TGCGCCAGCAGCCAATCCCCGGGGGCTGAGGGGAACGAGCAGTACTTC. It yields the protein CASSQSPGAEGNEQYF.

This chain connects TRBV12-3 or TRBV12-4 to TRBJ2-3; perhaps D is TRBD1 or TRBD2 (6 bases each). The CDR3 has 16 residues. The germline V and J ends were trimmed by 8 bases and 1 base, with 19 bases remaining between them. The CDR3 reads CASWPRGGIGTDTQYF. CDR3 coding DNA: TGTGCCAGCTGGCCTAGAGGGGGGATTGGCACAGATACGCAGTATTTT.

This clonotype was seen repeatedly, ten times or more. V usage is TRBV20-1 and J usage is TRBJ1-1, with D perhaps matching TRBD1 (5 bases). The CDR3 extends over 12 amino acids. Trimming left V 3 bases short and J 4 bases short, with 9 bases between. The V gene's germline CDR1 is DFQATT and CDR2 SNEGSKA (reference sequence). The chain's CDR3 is CSASRGGTEAFF. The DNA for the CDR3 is TGCAGTGCTAGTAGGGGAGGCACTGAAGCTTTCTTT.

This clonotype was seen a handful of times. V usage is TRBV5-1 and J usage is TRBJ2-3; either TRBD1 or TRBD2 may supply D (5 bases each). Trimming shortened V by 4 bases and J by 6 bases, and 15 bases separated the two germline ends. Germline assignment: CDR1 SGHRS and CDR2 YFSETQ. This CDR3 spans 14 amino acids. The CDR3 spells CASSVGRNADTQYF. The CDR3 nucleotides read TGCGCCAGCAGCGTGGGACGGAACGCGGATACGCAGTATTTT.

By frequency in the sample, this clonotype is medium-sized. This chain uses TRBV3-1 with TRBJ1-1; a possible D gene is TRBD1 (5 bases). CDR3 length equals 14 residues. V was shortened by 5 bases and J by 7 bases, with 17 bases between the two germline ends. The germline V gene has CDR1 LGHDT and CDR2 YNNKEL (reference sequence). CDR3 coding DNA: TGTGCCAGCAGCTTGGCAAGATGGGACGGTGAAGCTTTCTTT. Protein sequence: CASSLARWDGEAFF.

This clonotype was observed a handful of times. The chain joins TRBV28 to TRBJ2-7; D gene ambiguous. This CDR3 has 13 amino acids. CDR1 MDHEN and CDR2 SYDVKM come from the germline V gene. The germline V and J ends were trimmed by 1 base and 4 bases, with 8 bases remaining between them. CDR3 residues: CASSLSAGYEQYF. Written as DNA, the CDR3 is TGTGCCAGCAGTTTATCTGCTGGATACGAGCAGTACTTC.